The 25 T cell receptor beta chains below all came from one sample that was sequenced in a study of blood T cells in healthy people across ages. A second 7 to 11 cycle PCR used barcoded and J-beta primers. TCRdb re-derived calls from the 5' RACE reads in MiXCR, one entry per CDR3 protein. The sample shows approximately 900,000 distinct CDR3 sequences, about 44% of them seen only once. The sample taken for sequencing was blood. All receptors come from a man aged 25-40 years in good health.

A note on this clonotype: The germline gene is not matched at one end of the junction; a read error may be the cause. The chain combines TRBV4-1 with TRBJ2-7; unclear D gene. The CDR3 length is 13 residues. Germline assignment: CDR1 MGHRA and CDR2 YSYEKL. CDR3 nucleotides: TGCGCCACCCAAGGCGGTCAGACCTACGAGCTGTACTTC. This translates into CATQGGQTYELYF.

The rearrangement uses TRBV10-3 and TRBJ1-1; 8 nucleotides line up with TRBD1. The CDR3 length is 14 residues. V lost 10 bases and J lost 3; bases outside the gene matches: 10. Germline CDR1 ENHRY, CDR2 SYGVKD. The CDR3 sequence is CATQGAWEDTEAFF. For the CDR3, the DNA is TGTGCCACCCAGGGGGCCTGGGAAGACACTGAAGCTTTCTTT.

This clonotype came up a few times. The J gene is TRBJ2-7, the V gene TRBV3-1; unclear D gene. From germline, CDR1 is LGHDT and CDR2 YNNKEL (reference sequence). The ends were cut back, 4 bases at V and 3 bases at J, with 10 bases in the middle. The CDR3 runs to 13 residues. CDR3 residues: CASSPTSDYEQYF. CDR3 sequence (DNA): TGTGCCAGCAGCCCGACGTCGGACTACGAGCAGTACTTC.

The V call is TRBV5-1, the J call TRBJ2-5; either TRBD1 or TRBD2 may supply D (6 bases each). Trimming removed 0 bases at V and 2 bases at J, with 14 bases between. There are 16 residues in the CDR3. Germline-derived CDR1 and CDR2 are SGHRS and YFSETQ. The CDR3 sequence is CASSLDGGRIQETQYF. The CDR3 region has the DNA TGCGCCAGCAGCTTGGATGGGGGGCGCATACAAGAGACCCAGTACTTC. Supplemented by reference TRBV5-1 and TRBJ2-5, the full variable domain reads KAGVTQTPRYLIKTRGQQVTLSCSPISGHRSVSWYQQTPGQGLQFLFEYFSETQRNKGNFPGRFSGRQFSNSRSEMNVSTLELGDSALYLCASSLDGGRIQETQYFGPGTRLLVL.

This chain links TRBV6-1 with TRBJ1-1; D remains unclear. The ends were cut back, 6 bases at V and 5 bases at J, with 16 bases in the middle. The germline V gene has CDR1 MNHNS and CDR2 SASEGT. This CDR3 has 14 residues. CDR3: CASRDVGEFTEAFF. The CDR3 bases are TGTGCCAGCAGGGACGTCGGCGAGTTTACTGAAGCTTTCTTT.

The rearrangement joins TRBV7-2 to TRBJ2-1; D remains ambiguous. The CDR3 runs 17 residues. V was shortened by 5 bases and J by 11 bases, with 28 bases between the two germline ends. Germline CDR1 reads SGHTA; CDR2 reads FQGNSA. As DNA, the CDR3 is TGTGCCAGCAGCCGCCCCACCCACCAGAGTGCCGGTTATAAGCAGTTCTTC. It codes for CASSRPTHQSAGYKQFF. Using reference TRBV7-2 and TRBJ2-1 for the parts outside the CDR3, the full variable domain is GAGVSQSPSNKVTEKGKDVELRCDPISGHTALYWYRQSLGQGLEFLIYFQGNSAPDKSGLPSDRFSAERTGGSVSTLTIQRTQQEDSAVYLCASSRPTHQSAGYKQFFGPGTRLTVL.

J is TRBJ1-5 and V is TRBV20-1; D is unclear. Germline V CDR1 and CDR2: DFQATT, SNEGSKA (reference sequence). V was trimmed by 2 bases and J by 7 bases, leaving 9 bases between them. This CDR3 contains 12 residues. The CDR3 loop reads CSARLKGQPQHF. Written as DNA, the CDR3 is TGCAGTGCTAGACTGAAGGGACAGCCCCAGCATTTT.

Only a few counts were recorded for this clonotype. The chain employs TRBV5-5 and TRBJ1-6; TRBD1 agrees at 10 bases. CDR1 is SGHKS and CDR2 is YYEKEE in the germline V gene (reference sequence). There are 14 residues in the CDR3. The junction had 5 bases not matched to a gene; V was cut back by 4 bases and J by 10 bases. CDR3 coding DNA: TGTGCCAGCAGCGGGACAGGGGCCGCCTCACCCCTCCACTTT. The encoded protein is CASSGTGAASPLHF.

V gene TRBV4-2 combines with J gene TRBJ2-3, with D possibly matching TRBD2 (5 bases). This CDR3 has 15 amino acids. Germline CDR1 LGHNA, CDR2 YNFKEQ. V lost 5 bases and J lost 0, with 12 bases in between. The CDR3 protein is CASSFLALSTDTQYF. CDR3 in DNA: TGTGCCAGCAGCTTTCTAGCCCTGAGCACAGATACGCAGTATTTT.

This clonotype was seen repeatedly, ten times or more. This rearrangement joins TRBV28 to TRBJ1-6; 9 bases fit TRBD1. Germline CDR1 is MDHEN and CDR2 is SYDVKM. The CDR3 consists of 14 residues. Trimming took 6 bases from V and 9 from J; bases not matched to a gene: 6. The CDR3 reads CASRPQTGGSPLHF. The CDR3 DNA reads TGTGCCAGCAGACCACAGACAGGGGGTTCACCCCTCCACTTT.

Details on this clonotype: The junction departs from germline at one end; a sequencing error may be responsible. CDR3 protein: CASSRGGENYGHTF. The CDR3 DNA follows: TGTGCCAGCAGTCGCGGTGGAGAGAACTATGGCCACACCTTC. The chain employs TRBV12-3 or TRBV12-4 and TRBJ1-2; D not certain. The CDR3 is 14 amino acids.

The J gene is TRBJ2-6, the V gene TRBV29-1, with TRBD1 matching over 10 bases. Germline V gene sequence: CDR1 SQVTM, CDR2 ANQGSEA. The CDR3 is 17 residues long. Trimming at V came to 6 bases and at J to 4 bases, leaving 12 bases not matched to a gene. Here the CDR3 DNA reads TGCAGCGTCGTGTCCCGGGACAGGGGAATCGGGGCCAACGTCCTGACTTTC. This gives the protein CSVVSRDRGIGANVLTF.

This sequence joins TRBV24-1 and TRBJ2-3, with 10 bases fitting TRBD1. This CDR3 contains 17 residues. Unmatched junction bases numbered 6, after V lost 3 bases and J lost 1 base. The germline V gene has CDR1 KGHDR and CDR2 SFDVKD. This chain's CDR3 is CATSDPGQGDRTDTQYF. In DNA form, the CDR3 reads TGTGCCACCAGTGATCCCGGACAGGGGGACCGCACAGATACGCAGTATTTT.

The chain has TRBV2 and TRBJ1-6, with 9 bases that match TRBD1. V trimming: 4 bases; J trimming: 7 bases; junction bases outside the gene matches: 5. The CDR3 runs to 15 residues. Germline V gives CDR1 SNHLY, CDR2 FYNNEI. This CDR3 reads CASSGGTGRNSPLHF. CDR3 sequence (DNA): TGTGCCAGCAGTGGTGGGACAGGGAGGAATTCACCCCTCCACTTT.

The chain has TRBV4-1 and TRBJ2-2; D assignment may be TRBD1 or TRBD2 (6 bases each). Germline-derived CDR1 and CDR2 are MGHRA and YSYEKL. Trimming took off 1 base at V and 2 bases at J, with 14 bases between the two ends. CDR3 length: 17 residues. CDR3 DNA sequence: TGCGCCAGCAGCCAAGTGTTGGGGGGCCTAAACACCGGGGAGCTGTTTTTT. Residues: CASSQVLGGLNTGELFF.

The V call is TRBV20-1, the J call TRBJ1-1; 8 bases fit TRBD1. The CDR3 contains 13 residues. The germline CDR1 and CDR2 sequences are DFQATT and SNEGSKA (reference sequence). Germline trimming cut 3 bases from V and 7 bases from J; bases unmatched to any gene: 7. DNA for the CDR3: TGCAGTGCTAGGGGGACAGGAAGGTTTGAAGCTTTCTTT. As protein: CSARGTGRFEAFF.

In its sample, this clonotype was seen a few times. This chain connects TRBV5-1 to TRBJ1-1; D not resolved. Per the germline V gene, CDR1 is SGHRS and CDR2 is YFSETQ. The CDR3 length is 13 residues. The V end was cut by 4 bases, the J end by 4 bases, with 11 bases between. CDR3 nucleotides: TGCGCCAGCAGCGTAAACATCGGCACTGAAGCTTTCTTT. Residues: CASSVNIGTEAFF.

This clonotype was seen repeatedly, ten times or more. For the CDR3, the DNA is TGCAGTGCTAGGACAGGGGCGGACTATGGCTACACCTTC. Encoded protein: CSARTGADYGYTF. The genes are TRBV20-1 and TRBJ1-2; 8 nucleotides align to TRBD1. CDR3 length: 13 residues. CDR1 and CDR2 (germline): DFQATT, SNEGSKA (reference sequence). V lost 3 bases to trimming and J lost 3 bases; unmatched junction nucleotides: 3.

The CDR3 is CASSKSALTPPYSNQPQHF. DNA of the CDR3: TGTGCCAGCAGCAAAAGCGCACTGACACCGCCATATAGCAATCAGCCCCAGCATTTT. The chain uses TRBV21-1 and TRBJ1-5. TRBV21-1 is an annotated pseudogene. The CDR3 loop spans 19 amino acids.

CDR3 in amino acids: CAGAEGNYGYTF. The CDR3 bases are TGTGCCGGTGCCGAGGGTAACTATGGCTACACCTTC. The rearrangement uses TRBV6-2 or TRBV6-3 and TRBJ1-2, with D hard to call. This CDR3 contains 12 residues. Trimming shortened V by 11 bases and J by 1 base, and 11 bases separated the two germline ends. Germline assignment: CDR1 MNHEY and CDR2 SVGEGT.

This clonotype was counted many times. CDR3 DNA: TGCAGTGCTACAGATCCTGGGGGCATCTCCTACGAGCAGTACTTC. Translated, it gives CSATDPGGISYEQYF. V and J are TRBV20-1 and TRBJ2-7; possible D gene TRBD1, 6 bases. This CDR3 region has 15 residues. Trimming pared 4 bases from V and 0 bases from J, leaving 16 bases between. Germline CDR1 DFQATT, CDR2 SNEGSKA (reference sequence).

This clonotype has more than one count but fewer than ten. The chain links TRBV10-3 to TRBJ2-3; D remains ambiguous. V shed 10 bases and J shed 0 bases, with 14 bases lying between them. The CDR3 has 14 amino acids. Germline CDR1 is ENHRY and CDR2 is SYGVKD. Here the CDR3 reads CATSSATSTDTQYF. The CDR3 nucleotides read TGTGCCACGTCTAGTGCAACTAGCACAGATACGCAGTATTTT.

The chain carries TRBV7-8 and TRBJ2-7; perhaps TRBD2 as D (6 bases). CDR3 length: 16 amino acids. Germline V gene sequence: CDR1 SGHVS, CDR2 FQNEAQ. V gave up 5 bases and J gave up 3 bases, with 20 bases separating them. For the CDR3, the DNA is TGTGCCAGCAGCCCCGGGGGAGGAAGCGCTTTCTACGAGCAGTACTTC. Its translation is CASSPGGGSAFYEQYF.

The chain joins TRBV5-1 to TRBJ2-5; D might be TRBD1 (6 bases). The CDR3 is made up of 15 amino acids. V was trimmed by 4 bases and J by 11 bases, leaving 24 bases between them. Looked up from germline, CDR1 is SGHRS and CDR2 is YFSETQ. The CDR3 is CASSLGPTGSGEQYF. CDR3 in DNA: TGCGCCAGCAGCCTGGGGCCCACAGGGTCGGGTGAGCAGTACTTC.

The sample holds a few counts of this clonotype. V and J are TRBV29-1 and TRBJ1-2; D is possibly TRBD1 (6 bases). This CDR3 spans 14 amino acids. Germline loops: CDR1 SQVTM, CDR2 ANQGSEA. The V end was cut by 3 bases, the J end by 2 bases, with 13 bases between. The CDR3, as DNA: TGCAGCGTTGAGCCTGGGACACAGAACTATGGCTACACCTTC. Its translation is CSVEPGTQNYGYTF.